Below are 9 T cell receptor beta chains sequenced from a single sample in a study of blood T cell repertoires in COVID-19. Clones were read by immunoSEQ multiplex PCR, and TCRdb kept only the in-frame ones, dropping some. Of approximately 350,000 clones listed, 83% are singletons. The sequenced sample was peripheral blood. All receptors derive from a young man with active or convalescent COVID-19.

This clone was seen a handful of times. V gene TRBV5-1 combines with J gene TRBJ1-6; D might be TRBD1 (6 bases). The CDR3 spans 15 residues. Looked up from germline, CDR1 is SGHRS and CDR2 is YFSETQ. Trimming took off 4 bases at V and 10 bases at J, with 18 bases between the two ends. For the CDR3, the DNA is TGCGCCAGCAGCCCTGGGGGGGCTGGTTCATCACCCCTCCACTTT. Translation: CASSPGGAGSSPLHF.

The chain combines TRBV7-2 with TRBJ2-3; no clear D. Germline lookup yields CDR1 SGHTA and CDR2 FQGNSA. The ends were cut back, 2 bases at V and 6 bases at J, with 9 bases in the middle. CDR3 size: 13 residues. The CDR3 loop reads CASSLTPKDTQYF. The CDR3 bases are TGTGCCAGCAGCTTAACTCCTAAGGATACGCAGTATTTT.

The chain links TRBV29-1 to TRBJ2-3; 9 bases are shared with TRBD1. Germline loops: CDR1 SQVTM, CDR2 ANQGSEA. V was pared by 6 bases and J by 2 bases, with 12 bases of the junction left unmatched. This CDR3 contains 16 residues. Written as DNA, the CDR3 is TGCAGCGTCGTTGAGACAGGGGGGGAAACCACAGATACGCAGTATTTT. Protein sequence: CSVVETGGETTDTQYF.

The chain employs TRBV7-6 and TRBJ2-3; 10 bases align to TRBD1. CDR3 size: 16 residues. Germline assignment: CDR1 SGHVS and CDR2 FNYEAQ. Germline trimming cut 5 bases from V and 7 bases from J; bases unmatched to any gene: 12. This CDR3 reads CASSPLPGQGSNTQYF. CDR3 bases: TGTGCCAGCAGCCCCCTACCGGGACAGGGGTCGAATACGCAGTATTTT. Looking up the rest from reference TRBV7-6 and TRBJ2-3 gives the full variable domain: GAGVSQSPRYKVTKRGQDVALRCDPISGHVSLYWYRQALGQGPEFLTYFNYEAQQDKSGLPNDRFSAERPEGSISTLTIQRTEQRDSAMYRCASSPLPGQGSNTQYFGPGTRLTVL.

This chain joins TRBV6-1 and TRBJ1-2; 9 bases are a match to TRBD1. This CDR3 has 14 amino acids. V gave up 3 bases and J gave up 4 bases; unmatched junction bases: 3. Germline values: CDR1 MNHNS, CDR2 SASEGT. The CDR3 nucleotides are TGTGCCAGCAGTGAGAGACAGGGGGGCTATGGCTACACCTTC. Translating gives CASSERQGGYGYTF.

In nucleotides, the CDR3 is TGTGCCAGCAGTTCCCCGGGACAGGGTTTGGGAAACACCATATATTTT. This translates into CASSSPGQGLGNTIYF. The gene calls are TRBV28 and TRBJ1-3, with 9 bases fitting TRBD1. After removal of 4 bases from V and 4 bases from J, the junction contained 8 bases not matched to a gene. CDR3 size: 16 residues. Germline assignment: CDR1 MDHEN and CDR2 SYDVKM.

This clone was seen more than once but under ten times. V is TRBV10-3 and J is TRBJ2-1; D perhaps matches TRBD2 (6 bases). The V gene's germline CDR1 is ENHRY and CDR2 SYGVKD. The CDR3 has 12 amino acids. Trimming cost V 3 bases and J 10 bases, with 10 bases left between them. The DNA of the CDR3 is TGTGCCATCAGTGACGGGGGAACCGAGCAGTTCTTC. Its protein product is CAISDGGTEQFF.

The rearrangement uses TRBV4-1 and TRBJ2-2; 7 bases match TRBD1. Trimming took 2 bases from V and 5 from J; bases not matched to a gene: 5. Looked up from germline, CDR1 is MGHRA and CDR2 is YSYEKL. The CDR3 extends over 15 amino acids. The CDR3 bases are TGCGCCAGCAGCCAAACAGGGGCGCGTACCGGGGAGCTGTTTTTT. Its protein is CASSQTGARTGELFF.

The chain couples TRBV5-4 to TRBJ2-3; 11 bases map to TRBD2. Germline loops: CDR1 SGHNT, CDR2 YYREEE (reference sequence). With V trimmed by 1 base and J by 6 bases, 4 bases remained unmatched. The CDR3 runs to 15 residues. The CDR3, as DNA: TGTGCCAGCAGCTTGACTAGCGGGAGATTTGATACGCAGTATTTT. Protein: CASSLTSGRFDTQYF.